Listed here are 26 T cell receptor beta chains from one sample, sequenced in a study of shared clonotypes between healthy human individuals (dated by TCRdb to the early 2020s). Libraries were constructed by the immunoSEQ multiplex PCR assay. What TCRdb holds here is the immuneACCESS table cut down to in-frame rearrangements. Part of the clones is not present; checked against another copy, under half of the missing clones reflect an unresolved V gene, and the others are unexplained. This sample comprises 330,000 or so clones, less than 85% of them detected only once. The top ten clones comprise around a tenth of the sample. Material: memory CD4+ T cells sorted from blood. The sample's cell subset or site label, decoded: CD45RA-negative fraction. The receptors shown here come from a man between 25 and 39 years old in good health.

This clone was observed once. This chain uses TRBV2 with TRBJ2-2, with D tentatively TRBD2 (6 bases). CDR3 size: 15 residues. V was trimmed by 3 bases and J by 2 bases, leaving 10 bases between them. In germline, CDR1 is SNHLY, CDR2 FYNNEI. CDR3 amino acids: CASSDRGKNTGELFF. CDR3 in DNA: TGTGCCAGCAGTGATCGCGGGAAAAACACCGGGGAGCTGTTTTTT.

For this clone: The same CDR3 also results from other DNA sequences found in this sample. The chain carries TRBV2 and TRBJ2-1; 7 bases align to TRBD1. V shed 1 base and J 4 bases; nucleotides not matched to a gene: 4. Germline loops: CDR1 SNHLY, CDR2 FYNNEI. The CDR3 is made up of 15 amino acids. CDR3 protein: CASSEGQGVYNEQFF. The CDR3 nucleotides read TGTGCCAGCAGTGAAGGGCAGGGGGTTTACAATGAGCAGTTCTTC.

CDR3 nucleotide sequence: TGTGCCAGCAGCGTAGGTGGTTTATCTGGGGAGCAGTACTTC. Translation: CASSVGGLSGEQYF. The chain has TRBV9 and TRBJ2-7; D is undetermined. Trimming cost V 0 bases and J 7 bases, with 14 bases left between them. The CDR3 runs 14 residues. Germline CDR1 and CDR2: SGDLS and YYNGEE.

The rearrangement joins TRBV30 to TRBJ2-3, with D perhaps TRBD2 (5 bases). Germline assignment: CDR1 GTSNPN and CDR2 SVGIG (reference sequence). The CDR3 is made up of 15 amino acids. Trimming removed 2 bases at V and 0 bases at J, with 12 bases between. The CDR3 loop reads CAWSSRAASTDTQYF. CDR3 coding DNA: TGTGCCTGGAGTTCAAGAGCGGCTAGCACAGATACGCAGTATTTT.

The rearrangement uses TRBV29-1 and TRBJ1-2; D might be TRBD1 (5 bases). Trimming removed 3 bases at V and 2 bases at J, with 16 bases between. The CDR3 extends over 15 amino acids. CDR1 is SQVTM and CDR2 is ANQGSEA in the germline V gene. CDR3 nucleotides: TGCAGCGTTGAGGGGGTCGGGGCGAGGAACTATGGCTACACCTTC. This translates into CSVEGVGARNYGYTF.

J is TRBJ2-3 and V is TRBV5-4, with 7 bases lining up with TRBD2. Germline V gives CDR1 SGHNT, CDR2 YYREEE (reference sequence). The junction had 7 bases not matched to a gene; V was cut back by 4 bases and J by 2 bases. CDR3 length: 15 residues. CDR3 in amino acids: CASSGSGTNTDTQYF. CDR3 DNA sequence: TGTGCCAGCAGCGGATCCGGGACTAACACAGATACGCAGTATTTT.

This clone has a handful of counts. V usage is TRBV7-3 and J usage is TRBJ2-5; D ambiguous. V lost 0 bases, J lost 1 base, and 9 bases lay in between. Germline lookup yields CDR1 SGHTA and CDR2 FQGTGA. CDR3 length equals 15 residues. CDR3 in amino acids: CASSLTHQTQETQYF. DNA for the CDR3: TGTGCCAGCAGCTTAACTCACCAGACCCAAGAGACCCAGTACTTC.

The genes are TRBV9 and TRBJ2-1; 7 bases agree with TRBD1. V lost 0 bases and J lost 0; bases outside the gene matches: 6. The CDR3 contains 17 residues. Germline loops: CDR1 SGDLS, CDR2 YYNGEE. The DNA for the CDR3 is TGTGCCAGCAGCGTAGGGTTAGGGGGCAGCTCCTACAATGAGCAGTTCTTC. Its translation: CASSVGLGGSSYNEQFF.

V gene TRBV11-2 combines with J gene TRBJ2-7; 7 positions agree with TRBD2. Germline CDR1 reads SGHAT; CDR2 reads FQNNGV. V lost 8 bases, J lost 4 bases, and 14 bases stayed unmatched. This CDR3 spans 15 amino acids. The CDR3, as DNA: TGTGCCAGCGGCGCAGCCGGGACTAAGGGTTACGAGCAGTACTTC. Amino acids: CASGAAGTKGYEQYF. The whole variable domain, filled in from reference TRBV11-2 and TRBJ2-7, reads EAGVAQSPRYKIIEKRQSVAFWCNPISGHATLYWYQQILGQGPKLLIQFQNNGVVDDSQLPKDRFSAERLKGVDSTLKIQPAKLEDSAVYLCASGAAGTKGYEQYFGPGTRLTVT.

Here the CDR3 reads CASSSGYTGELFF. The CDR3 nucleotides read TGTGCCAGCAGCTCGGGATACACCGGGGAGCTGTTTTTT. The V call is TRBV7-3, the J call TRBJ2-2; D perhaps matches TRBD2 (5 bases). In germline, CDR1 is SGHTA, CDR2 FQGTGA. The CDR3 covers 13 residues. The V end lost 4 bases, the J end lost 3 bases, and 6 bases lay between the germline ends.

The sample holds one count of this clone. V is TRBV11-1 and J is TRBJ2-6; 7 bases align to TRBD2. The CDR3 spans 17 residues. CDR1 and CDR2 (germline): SGHAT, FQDESV (reference sequence). With V trimmed by 6 bases and J by 2 bases, 10 bases remained unmatched. CDR3 sequence (DNA): TGTGCCAGCAGTATACGGGGGAGGGTCACTGGGGCCAACGTCCTGACTTTC. Translating gives CASSIRGRVTGANVLTF.

V is TRBV29-1 and J is TRBJ2-3; TRBD2 matches at 8 bases. V lost 4 bases, J lost 3 bases, and 3 bases stayed unmatched. The CDR3 is 13 amino acids. Germline V gene data show CDR1 as SQVTM and CDR2 as ANQGSEA. Here the CDR3 reads CSVGASGTDTQYF. DNA for the CDR3: TGCAGCGTTGGGGCTAGCGGGACAGATACGCAGTATTTT.

The V and J genes are TRBV27 and TRBJ2-7; D possibly matches TRBD1 or TRBD2 (5 bases each). Between the trimmed V and J ends, which lost 6 bases and 0 bases, there was a span of 21 bases. Germline V gives CDR1 MNHEY, CDR2 SMNVEV (reference sequence). CDR3 length equals 17 residues. CDR3 in DNA: TGTGCCAGCAGCACCCTAATCGGGACCCGTAGCTCCTACGAGCAGTACTTC. Its protein product is CASSTLIGTRSSYEQYF.

A single count supports this clone. The chain combines TRBV5-1 with TRBJ1-1; D is possibly TRBD1 (5 bases). Germline lookup yields CDR1 SGHRS and CDR2 YFSETQ. This CDR3 has 16 amino acids. The ends were cut back, 2 bases at V and 0 bases at J, with 14 bases in the middle. In DNA form, the CDR3 reads TGCGCCAGCAGCTTATTTGGAGGGGTTGTGAACACTGAAGCTTTCTTT. Residues: CASSLFGGVVNTEAFF. The full variable domain, completed using reference TRBV5-1 and TRBJ1-1, is KAGVTQTPRYLIKTRGQQVTLSCSPISGHRSVSWYQQTPGQGLQFLFEYFSETQRNKGNFPGRFSGRQFSNSRSEMNVSTLELGDSALYLCASSLFGGVVNTEAFFGQGTRLTVV.

This clone showed up just once. This chain uses TRBV2 with TRBJ2-3; TRBD2 matches 12 bases. J lost 4 bases, V lost 2 bases, and 10 bases had no gene match. Germline V lookup: CDR1 SNHLY, CDR2 FYNNEI. The CDR3 consists of 18 residues. The CDR3 DNA follows: TGTGCCAGCAGTGAATCTTCGACTAGCGGGAGTAACCCAGATACGCAGTATTTT. Encoded protein: CASSESSTSGSNPDTQYF.

About this clone: The sample contains more than one DNA sequence encoding this CDR3. This chain links TRBV29-1 with TRBJ2-3; the D is unclear. The V end lost 7 bases, the J end lost 5 bases, and 1 base lay between the germline ends. This CDR3 comprises 8 residues. Germline-derived CDR1 and CDR2 are SQVTM and ANQGSEA. The CDR3 sequence: CSGDTQYF. The CDR3 DNA reads TGCAGCGGAGATACGCAGTATTTT.

The chain recombines TRBV7-3 with TRBJ2-1, with D maybe TRBD2 (6 bases). V dropped 2 bases and J dropped 7 bases, with 15 bases sitting between them. The length of the CDR3 is 15 residues. The germline gives CDR1 SGHTA, CDR2 FQGTGA. Here the CDR3 DNA reads TGTGCCAGCAGCTTAGGAGGGAGCCTAAATAATGAGCAGTTCTTC. Its protein product is CASSLGGSLNNEQFF.

Details on this clone: This may arise from a read error, as a much more abundant clone is one base away. The V call is TRBV28, the J call TRBJ2-5; D gene uncertain. The germline V gene encodes CDR1 MDHEN and CDR2 SYDVKM. The CDR3 sequence is 12 residues long. Trimming shortened V by 6 bases and J by 4 bases, and 9 bases separated the two germline ends. The CDR3 reads CASSRVRETQYF. CDR3 bases: TGTGCCAGCAGCCGGGTCCGAGAGACCCAGTACTTC.

The V gene is TRBV11-2, the J gene TRBJ2-7; a weak D match, TRBD1 (5 bases). Looked up from germline, CDR1 is SGHAT and CDR2 is FQNNGV. This CDR3 contains 14 residues. V was cut by 1 base and J by 2 bases, with 9 bases left in between. Written as DNA, the CDR3 is TGTGCCAGCAGCTTAGCGCAGGGAACCTACGAGCAGTACTTC. Its translation is CASSLAQGTYEQYF.

The rearrangement links TRBV6-1 to TRBJ1-1, with D possibly being TRBD1 (5 bases). The V end was cut by 7 bases, the J end by 6 bases, with 18 bases between. The CDR3 runs 14 residues. Looked up from germline, CDR1 is MNHNS and CDR2 is SASEGT. For the CDR3, the DNA is TGTGCCAGCATGGTCCAGGGAAGAAGTGCTGAAGCTTTCTTT. Its protein is CASMVQGRSAEAFF.

This chain joins TRBV28 and TRBJ1-4; D remains unclear. With 2 bases removed from V and 0 bases from J, the gap between germline ends came to 4 bases. From germline, CDR1 is MDHEN and CDR2 SYDVKM. The CDR3 is 14 amino acids. The CDR3 bases are TGTGCCAGCAGTTTACCGACAACTAATGAAAAACTGTTTTTT. This translates into CASSLPTTNEKLFF.

The chain has TRBV6-1 and TRBJ2-1; 8 bases line up with TRBD2. Trimming removed 5 bases from V and 6 bases from J; junction bases left unmatched: 6. This CDR3 is 14 amino acids long. CDR1 is MNHNS, CDR2 SASEGT, per germline. The CDR3 DNA follows: TGTGCCAGCAGTCACACCGGGACTAGCAATGAGCAGTTCTTC. Its protein product is CASSHTGTSNEQFF.

The chain is built from TRBV7-9 and TRBJ1-5; weak D call: TRBD1 (5 bases). Germline loops: CDR1 SEHNR, CDR2 FQNEAQ (reference sequence). This CDR3 region has 13 residues. Trimming cost V 5 bases and J 8 bases, with 13 bases left between them. The CDR3 DNA reads as TGTGCCAGCAGCAGGATGGGGGGAAAGCCCCAGCATTTT. Translation gives CASSRMGGKPQHF.

The CDR3 here is CASSPARGLNSNQPQHF. As DNA, the CDR3 is TGTGCCAGCAGCCCTGCCAGGGGGCTCAATAGCAATCAGCCCCAGCATTTT. The chain recombines TRBV7-9 with TRBJ1-5; 8 bases align to TRBD1. V lost 5 bases and J lost 0; bases outside the gene matches: 9. From germline, CDR1 is SEHNR and CDR2 FQNEAQ (reference sequence). The CDR3 consists of 17 residues.

The chain joins TRBV5-1 to TRBJ1-1; 9 bases match TRBD1. With V trimmed by 2 bases and J by 3 bases, 8 bases remained unmatched. Per germline, CDR1 SGHRS and CDR2 YFSETQ. CDR3 length: 16 amino acids. CDR3 nucleotide sequence: TGCGCCAGCAGCTTCCGGGACAGGGCGTTCGACACTGAAGCTTTCTTT. Translated, it gives CASSFRDRAFDTEAFF.

There are a few counts of this clone. The rearrangement joins TRBV7-2 to TRBJ2-5; either TRBD1 or TRBD2 may fit D (6 bases each). The CDR3 consists of 15 residues. Germline V lookup: CDR1 SGHTA, CDR2 FQGNSA. V lost 1 base and J lost 5, with 14 bases in between. The CDR3 loop is CASSLVSGGDETQYF. The CDR3 bases are TGTGCCAGCAGCTTAGTCTCCGGGGGCGACGAGACCCAGTACTTC. Combining the CDR3 with reference TRBV7-2 and TRBJ2-5 gives the whole variable domain GAGVSQSPSNKVTEKGKDVELRCDPISGHTALYWYRQSLGQGLEFLIYFQGNSAPDKSGLPSDRFSAERTGGSVSTLTIQRTQQEDSAVYLCASSLVSGGDETQYFGPGTRLLVL.